The T cell receptor (beta chain) under discussion was sequenced for a study of blood T cells in healthy people across ages. CDR1 and CDR2 (germline): MNHNY, SVGAGI (reference sequence). V shed 6 bases and J 0 bases; nucleotides not matched to a gene: 3. The CDR3 loop spans 14 amino acids. PCR was performed a second time for 7 to 11 cycles using a sample-barcoded 5' primer and a J-beta primer mix. TCRdb fed the 5' RACE reads into MiXCR, producing one record per CDR3 protein. The table lists around 940,000 distinct CDR3 sequences, 51% of them singletons. The sequenced sample was blood. This receptor was taken from a woman in her sixties or seventies in good health. The rearrangement links TRBV6-6 to TRBJ2-7, with 9 bases lining up with TRBD2. The CDR3 spells CASSNSGSSYEQYF. The CDR3 DNA follows: TGTGCCAGCAGCAATAGCGGGAGCTCCTACGAGCAGTACTTC.